The sample holds one count of the clone carrying this TCR beta chain. Its cognate antigen is unknown. This specimen comes from a study of cytomegalovirus exposure and HLA in healthy donors. Study-wide points: In a later analysis, an Asian-associated ancestry cluster reportedly showed fewer N-insertions than the 666-donor mean. In a later analysis, V- and J-gene trimming of beta chains associated with a DCLRE1C missense variant, replicated independently. A later analysis found that most CMV-associated TCR beta chains appeared HLA-restricted.

The PCR contained 60 Vbeta and 13 Jbeta primers. In the source study's methods: About 88 million unique TCR beta chains, roughly 11 million of them shared, were counted by a later analysis. Data came from immunoSEQ multiplex PCR; TCRdb stores just in-frame clones and leaves some out. D and trimming were read from the DNA, whereas the V and J calls and clone size are those reported in that table. The profile shows over 150,000 clones, approximately 77% of them singletons. CDR1 LNHDA and CDR2 SQIVND come from the germline V gene (reference sequence). The CDR3 sequence is 14 residues long. The J segment lost 2 bases and the V segment lost 9 bases, leaving 9 bases of the junction unmatched.

The chain has TRBV19 and TRBJ1-2; 7 bases map to TRBD1. The clonotype was recovered from a male donor in good health and CMV-seropositive. The material sequenced was PBMCs. CDR3 region: CARTGVGRNYGYTF. The CDR3 DNA is TGTGCCAGAACAGGGGTCGGAAGAAACTATGGCTACACCTTC.